These 14 T cell receptor beta chains were all obtained from the same sample, sequenced in a study of T-cell memory formation after mild COVID-19. TCRdb re-called the 5' RACE reads with MiXCR, one entry per CDR3 protein. Of about half a million distinct CDR3 sequences in the sample, around a sixth were seen once. Sample: PBMCs or a T cell subset sorted from them (not recorded which). Receptor source: an adult woman who had mild COVID-19 (a few samples of this study predate the infection). Cell type and time point are not known.

This clonotype has at least ten counts. The chain recombines TRBV7-8 with TRBJ2-5, with unresolved D. CDR1 and CDR2 from the germline V gene are SGHVS and FQNEAQ. The CDR3 consists of 13 residues. V gave up 4 bases and J gave up 2 bases, with 8 bases separating them. The CDR3 loop is CASSSLGQETQYF. The CDR3 DNA follows: TGTGCCAGCAGCTCCCTGGGACAAGAGACCCAGTACTTC.

The rearrangement links TRBV7-2 to TRBJ1-4; D ambiguous. Between the trimmed V and J ends, which lost 5 bases and 4 bases, there was a span of 11 bases. The CDR3 runs 14 residues. Germline V gene data show CDR1 as SGHTA and CDR2 as FQGNSA. The chain's CDR3 is CASSHYRNNEKLFF. CDR3 bases: TGTGCCAGCAGCCACTACCGGAATAATGAAAAACTGTTTTTT. The full variable domain, in which reference TRBV7-2 and TRBJ1-4 provide the parts outside the CDR3, is GAGVSQSPSNKVTEKGKDVELRCDPISGHTALYWYRQSLGQGLEFLIYFQGNSAPDKSGLPSDRFSAERTGGSVSTLTIQRTQQEDSAVYLCASSHYRNNEKLFFGSGTQLSVL.

This clonotype appeared many times. The chain has TRBV28 and TRBJ2-7; 16 bases are shared with TRBD2. The CDR3 is 18 residues long. J gave up 0 bases and V 5 bases, and 7 bases lay outside the gene matches. In germline, CDR1 is MDHEN, CDR2 SYDVKM. This CDR3 is CASSPQGLAGGSSYEQYF. The CDR3 region has the DNA TGTGCCAGCAGTCCGCAGGGACTAGCGGGAGGGTCCTCCTACGAGCAGTACTTC. The entire variable domain, with the rest obtained from reference TRBV28 and TRBJ2-7, is as follows: DVKVTQSSRYLVKRTGEKVFLECVQDMDHENMFWYRQDPGLGLRLIYFSYDVKMKEKGDIPEGYSVSREKKERFSLILESASTNQTSMYLCASSPQGLAGGSSYEQYFGPGTRLTVT.

This chain uses TRBV5-4 with TRBJ1-2; 7 bases are a match to TRBD1. This CDR3 comprises 13 residues. Per the germline V gene, CDR1 is SGHNT and CDR2 is YYREEE (reference sequence). V shed 5 bases and J 5 bases; nucleotides not matched to a gene: 6. The CDR3 is CASREGTEYGYTF. In DNA, the CDR3 is TGTGCCAGCAGGGAGGGGACAGAGTATGGCTACACCTTC.

This clonotype was seen more than once but under ten times. The genes are TRBV12-3 or TRBV12-4 and TRBJ2-4; D not resolved. This CDR3 region has 15 residues. The germline V and J ends were trimmed by 5 bases and 0 bases, with 11 bases remaining between them. The DNA of the CDR3 is TGTGCCAGCAGTCCACGTCTACTAGCCAAAAACATTCAGTACTTC. It encodes CASSPRLLAKNIQYF.

The rearrangement links TRBV6-5 to TRBJ2-7; D is unclear. This CDR3 is 13 amino acids long. The germline gives CDR1 MNHEY, CDR2 SVGAGI. V lost 7 bases and J 7 bases, leaving 17 bases between the germline ends. DNA for the CDR3: TGTGCCAGCACCAAGATCGGAGACCCAGAGCAGTACTTC. This codes for CASTKIGDPEQYF.

The chain carries TRBV7-8 and TRBJ2-7, with a possible D match to TRBD2 (5 bases). Trimming took off 4 bases at V and 3 bases at J, with 16 bases between the two ends. CDR1 and CDR2 (germline): SGHVS, FQNEAQ. CDR3 length: 15 amino acids. CDR3 sequence: CASSSRRLSSYEQYF. The CDR3 DNA sequence: TGTGCCAGCAGCTCTCGGAGACTATCCAGCTACGAGCAGTACTTC.

Only a few counts were recorded for this clonotype. The chain recombines TRBV11-2 with TRBJ1-1; 7 positions match TRBD1. Unmatched junction bases numbered 6, after V lost 7 bases and J lost 1 base. The CDR3 consists of 14 residues. Germline V gene sequence: CDR1 SGHAT, CDR2 FQNNGV. In DNA form, the CDR3 reads TGTGCCAGCAACCAGGGGGGGGCGAACACTGAAGCTTTCTTT. Translated, it gives CASNQGGANTEAFF.

This clonotype was counted only a few times. The V call is TRBV5-1, the J call TRBJ2-7, with 12 bases identical to TRBD2. The CDR3 is 15 residues long. V shed 5 bases and J 4 bases; nucleotides not matched to a gene: 7. Germline values: CDR1 SGHRS, CDR2 YFSETQ. CDR3 region: CASSKTSGRDYEQYF. The CDR3 bases are TGCGCCAGCAGTAAGACTAGCGGGAGAGATTACGAGCAGTACTTC.

In nucleotides, the CDR3 is TGTGCCAGCAGTCAAACTGTTAGCGGGAGTCAGTTCTTC. Protein product: CASSQTVSGSQFF. The chain recombines TRBV3-1 with TRBJ2-1; 9 bases are a match to TRBD2. CDR3 size: 13 residues. J was trimmed by 13 bases and V by 6 bases; bases with no gene match: 10. Germline V gene data show CDR1 as LGHDT and CDR2 as YNNKEL (reference sequence).

The chain joins TRBV19 to TRBJ1-2; D gene ambiguous. V lost 4 bases to trimming and J lost 8 bases, with 20 bases between them. There are 15 residues in the CDR3. CDR1 and CDR2 from the germline V gene are LNHDA and SQIVND (reference sequence). CDR3 sequence (DNA): TGTGCCAGTAGTACGAACGATCTAGCGGGCATCGGCTACACCTTC. Translated: CASSTNDLAGIGYTF.

This chain links TRBV20-1 with TRBJ1-2, with a tentative D call TRBD1 (6 bases). Trimming cost V 2 bases and J 0 bases, with 10 bases left between them. There are 14 residues in the CDR3. The V gene's germline CDR1 is DFQATT and CDR2 SNEGSKA (reference sequence). The CDR3 DNA reads as TGCAGTGCTAGATGGACAGATACTAACTATGGCTACACCTTC. The encoded protein is CSARWTDTNYGYTF.

There are a few counts of this clonotype. This chain connects TRBV4-1 to TRBJ2-3, with D maybe TRBD1 (5 bases). The CDR3 is 13 residues long. Germline V gene data show CDR1 as MGHRA and CDR2 as YSYEKL. Trimming left V 2 bases short and J 6 bases short, with 9 bases between. CDR3 DNA: TGCGCCAGCAGCCAAATGACAGTTGATACGCAGTATTTT. Amino acid sequence: CASSQMTVDTQYF.

The chain couples TRBV7-3 to TRBJ2-3; a possible D gene is TRBD1 (6 bases). V was trimmed by 5 bases and J by 1 base, leaving 16 bases between them. The germline V gene has CDR1 SGHTA and CDR2 FQGTGA. This CDR3 is 16 amino acids long. The CDR3 region is CASSRDGGLGTDTQYF. Written as DNA, the CDR3 is TGTGCCAGCAGCCGGGATGGGGGCCTCGGCACAGATACGCAGTATTTT.